Listed below are T cell receptor beta chains from one sample, sequenced in a study of response to subunit inactivated influenza vaccine. Via MiXCR, TCRdb re-called the RT-PCR reads, giving one row per CDR3 protein. Here the sample spans roughly 550,000 distinct CDR3 sequences, approximately 22% being singletons. This sample was also put to use in a study of T cells expressing NK-cell markers.

Material: CD4+ T cells sorted from PBMCs, obtained 12 days after vaccination. These receptor sequences come from a man between 45 and 60 years old who received an inactivated influenza vaccine. Both conserved end residues are part of each CDR3. D genes are given only for firm matches. Part of the rows lack a size; the others show once, few, many or a class for expanded clones.

J gene | V gene | D gene | clone size | CDR3 protein | CDR3 DNA
TRBJ1-6 | TRBV20-1 | NA | NA | CSGRPRADSPLHF | TGCAGCGGACGTCCCAGGGCCGATTCACCCCTCCACTTT
TRBJ2-2 | TRBV6-1 | TRBD2 | NA | CASAKRGLAGVGLAGELFF | TGTGCCAGCGCAAAGAGGGGACTAGCGGGAGTTGGTTTGGCCGGGGAGCTGTTTTTT
TRBJ2-3 | TRBV18 | TRBD1 | NA | CASSGTGTDTQYF | TGTGCCAGCTCAGGGACAGGCACAGATACGCAGTATTTT
TRBJ2-7 | TRBV20-1 | TRBD2 | NA | CSANSGTSLAYEQYF | TGCAGTGCTAATTCCGGGACTAGCCTCGCCTACGAGCAGTACTTC
TRBJ2-5 | TRBV20-1 | TRBD2 | NA | CSAKTLAGAQETQYF | TGCAGTGCAAAAACTCTAGCGGGAGCACAAGAGACCCAGTACTTC
TRBJ1-5 | TRBV5-1 | NA | few | CASSLGDASNQPQHF | TGCGCCAGCAGCTTGGGGGACGCGAGCAATCAGCCCCAGCATTTT
TRBJ2-4 | TRBV7-2 | NA | NA | CASSLSHLKNIQYF | TGTGCCAGCAGCTTATCCCATCTCAAAAACATTCAGTACTTC
TRBJ2-5 | TRBV5-1 | TRBD2 | NA | CASSLAAGGPEKTQYF | TGCGCCAGCAGCTTGGCGGCGGGGGGGCCTGAAAAGACCCAGTACTTC
TRBJ2-2 | TRBV7-8 | NA | few | CASGAAIGELFF | TGTGCCTCTGGGGCGGCTATCGGGGAGCTGTTTTTT
TRBJ2-1 | TRBV29-1 | TRBD2 | NA | CSVDKIAGWNYNEQFF | TGCAGCGTTGATAAAATAGCGGGATGGAACTACAATGAGCAGTTCTTC
TRBJ2-7 | TRBV10-3 | NA | few | CAISDEPGKSYEQYF | TGTGCCATCAGTGATGAACCGGGGAAATCATACGAGCAGTACTTC
TRBJ2-7 | TRBV28 | TRBD2 | few | CASSWGGLADTYEQYF | TGTGCCAGCAGTTGGGGTGGACTAGCGGACACCTACGAGCAGTACTTC
TRBJ2-1 | TRBV27 | NA | NA | CASSLRGPYSYNEQFF | TGTGCCAGCAGTTTAAGGGGTCCTTACTCCTACAATGAGCAGTTCTTC
TRBJ2-3 | TRBV27 | NA | NA | CASSFSRTHSTDTQYF | TGTGCCAGCAGTTTTTCAAGGACACATAGCACAGATACGCAGTATTTT
TRBJ2-4 | TRBV21-1 | NA | few | CASSKVGRERGAKNIQYF | TGTGCCAGCAGCAAAGTCGGCCGGGAGAGGGGCGCCAAAAACATTCAGTACTTC
TRBJ2-1 | TRBV12-3/TRBV12-4 | NA | many | CASSLVLVKDEQFF | TGTGCCAGCAGTTTAGTGTTGGTCAAAGATGAGCAGTTCTTC
TRBJ2-7 | TRBV20-1 | NA | many | CSAPRWMGRGEQYF | TGCAGTGCTCCCCGTTGGATGGGTCGCGGCGAGCAGTACTTC
TRBJ1-3 | TRBV9 | NA | few | CASSVRRDGNTIYF | TGTGCCAGCAGCGTAAGGCGGGATGGAAACACCATATATTTT
TRBJ2-2 | TRBV20-1 | NA | NA | CSATQGRMNTGELFF | TGCAGTGCTACCCAGGGGAGGATGAACACCGGGGAGCTGTTTTTT
TRBJ2-5 | TRBV7-2 | NA | NA | CASSTTPWRETQYF | TGTGCCAGCAGCACCACTCCCTGGCGAGAGACCCAGTACTTC
TRBJ2-7 | TRBV6-1 | TRBD1 | NA | CASSEKGGTGVIGSYEQYF | TGTGCCAGCAGTGAAAAAGGGGGGACAGGAGTAATCGGCTCCTACGAGCAGTACTTC
TRBJ2-1 | TRBV28 | TRBD2 | NA | CASSPPSGRMFYEQFF | TGTGCCAGCAGTCCCCCTAGCGGTAGGATGTTCTATGAGCAGTTCTTC
TRBJ2-1 | TRBV30 | NA | NA | CAWSVRSPGNEQFF | TGTGCCTGGAGTGTACGGAGTCCGGGTAATGAGCAGTTCTTC
TRBJ2-5 | TRBV7-9 | TRBD2 | NA | CASSLQKRGGYQETQYF | TGTGCCAGCAGCTTACAAAAACGCGGGGGGTACCAAGAGACCCAGTACTTC
TRBJ2-5 | TRBV10-3 | NA | NA | CAISSGDQTQYF | TGTGCCATCAGTTCGGGCGATCAGACCCAGTACTTC
TRBJ2-2 | TRBV4-3 | NA | few | CASSQRPKGGSTGELFF | TGCGCCAGCAGCCAACGTCCCAAGGGGGGATCCACCGGGGAGCTGTTTTTT
TRBJ2-1 | TRBV4-2 | NA | NA | CASSQTWGGVNEQFF | TGTGCCAGCAGCCAGACTTGGGGAGGTGTTAATGAGCAGTTCTTC
TRBJ2-1 | TRBV20-1 | TRBD2 | many | CSARTGGSYNEQFF | TGCAGTGCTAGGACGGGAGGGTCCTACAATGAGCAGTTCTTC
TRBJ2-2 | TRBV5-1 | NA | many | CASSQSGNTGELFF | TGCGCCAGCAGCCAAAGCGGGAACACCGGGGAGCTGTTTTTT
TRBJ1-5 | TRBV2 | NA | NA | CASRRDPGEPQHF | TGTGCCAGCAGGAGGGATCCTGGCGAGCCCCAGCATTTT
TRBJ2-2 | TRBV5-4 | NA | NA | CASSTGTSTGELFF | TGTGCCAGCAGCACCGGGACAAGCACCGGGGAGCTGTTTTTT
TRBJ2-3 | TRBV4-1 | NA | NA | CASSQVVLRSDTQYF | TGCGCCAGCAGCCAAGTCGTCCTCCGGTCAGATACGCAGTATTTT
TRBJ2-1 | TRBV15 | NA | NA | CATSRGVGGTWARNEQFF | TGTGCCACCAGCAGAGGTGTTGGGGGGACCTGGGCACGGAATGAGCAGTTCTTC
TRBJ2-6 | TRBV4-1 | NA | NA | CASSLTLGRVGSGANVLTF | TGCGCCAGCAGCCTCACCCTAGGCAGGGTGGGATCTGGGGCCAACGTCCTGACTTTC
TRBJ2-2 | TRBV20-1 | TRBD1 | few | CSARAGTENTGELFF | TGCAGTGCTAGAGCCGGGACAGAAAACACCGGGGAGCTGTTTTTT
TRBJ2-7 | TRBV20-1 | TRBD2 | NA | CSAREPSGHYEQYF | TGCAGTGCTAGGGAACCTAGCGGACATTACGAGCAGTACTTC
TRBJ1-4 | TRBV10-3 | NA | few | CAISERGYSGEKLFF | TGTGCCATCAGTGAGAGGGGCTACAGTGGTGAAAAACTGTTTTTT
TRBJ2-2 | TRBV5-1 | NA | NA | CASNNPHGANTGELFF | TGCGCCTCCAATAATCCCCACGGCGCGAACACCGGGGAGCTGTTTTTT
TRBJ1-3 | TRBV20-1 | NA | few | CSASGAGWDVNTIYF | TGCAGTGCTAGCGGGGCAGGGTGGGACGTAAACACCATATATTTT
TRBJ2-5 | TRBV7-2 | NA | few | CASSRNSAGETQYF | TGTGCCAGCAGCCGCAACTCCGCGGGGGAGACCCAGTACTTC
TRBJ1-1 | TRBV27 | TRBD1 | NA | CASSFPRGRVMNTEAFF | TGTGCCAGCAGTTTCCCCAGGGGGCGAGTGATGAACACTGAAGCTTTCTTT
TRBJ2-5 | TRBV20-1 | NA | NA | CSARSMTRTETQYF | TGCAGTGCTAGATCAATGACACGGACGGAGACCCAGTACTTC
TRBJ2-3 | TRBV7-9 | TRBD2 | NA | CASSLPSGMTDTQYF | TGTGCCAGCAGCTTACCTAGCGGGATGACAGATACGCAGTATTTT
TRBJ2-3 | TRBV20-1 | NA | few | CSASQSRPDTQYF | TGCAGTGCTAGTCAGTCCAGGCCGGATACGCAGTATTTT
TRBJ2-1 | TRBV15 | NA | many | CATSKAGGSYNEQFF | TGTGCCACCAGCAAGGCCGGTGGCTCCTACAATGAGCAGTTCTTC
TRBJ2-7 | TRBV27 | NA | few | CASSLKGLGEQYF | TGTGCCAGCAGTTTAAAGGGGCTGGGTGAGCAGTACTTC
TRBJ2-7 | TRBV10-3 | NA | few | CAISESASSYEQYF | TGTGCCATCAGTGAGTCGGCTAGCTCCTACGAGCAGTACTTC
TRBJ1-2 | TRBV5-1 | NA | few | CASSPGRLDGYTF | TGCGCCAGCAGCCCCGGGAGGCTCGATGGCTACACCTTC
TRBJ1-1 | TRBV19 | TRBD1 | few | CASSGTGGEAFF | TGTGCCAGTTCCGGGACAGGGGGTGAAGCTTTCTTT
TRBJ2-5 | TRBV11-3 | TRBD2 | NA | CASSPGGGGPQETQYF | TGTGCCAGCAGCCCTGGGGGGGGGGGACCCCAAGAGACCCAGTACTTC
TRBJ1-2 | TRBV20-1 | NA | few | CSATEGGEGYGYTF | TGCAGTGCCACAGAGGGGGGAGAGGGCTATGGCTACACCTTC
TRBJ2-5 | TRBV7-9 | NA | few | CASINLGGETQYF | TGTGCCAGCATTAACCTTGGGGGAGAGACCCAGTACTTC
TRBJ2-7 | TRBV7-2 | TRBD2 | once | CASSWLAGGSGEQYF | TGTGCCAGCAGCTGGCTAGCGGGAGGATCGGGGGAGCAGTACTTC
TRBJ2-2 | TRBV4-3 | NA | NA | CASSQEWSANTGELFF | TGCGCCAGCAGCCAAGAGTGGAGCGCGAACACCGGGGAGCTGTTTTTT
TRBJ2-7 | TRBV7-9 | NA | few | CASSSTARVPYEQYF | TGTGCCAGCAGCTCTACCGCCAGGGTTCCCTACGAGCAGTACTTC
TRBJ2-7 | TRBV9 | NA | NA | CASSVQEGSSYEQYF | TGTGCCAGCAGCGTTCAAGAGGGGAGCTCCTACGAGCAGTACTTC
TRBJ2-7 | TRBV14 | TRBD2 | few | CASSQGSGAVKYEQYF | TGTGCCAGCAGCCAAGGGAGCGGGGCAGTTAAGTACGAGCAGTACTTC
TRBJ1-1 | TRBV7-2 | NA | many | CASSSPLGEAFF | TGTGCCAGCAGCTCCCCGTTAGGGGAAGCTTTCTTT
TRBJ1-5 | TRBV7-2 | TRBD1 | few | CASSFRQGAGQPQHF | TGTGCCAGCAGCTTTCGACAGGGGGCCGGCCAGCCCCAGCATTTT